The rows below give T cell receptor beta chains drawn from one sample of a study of blood T cells in healthy people across ages. Using its own MiXCR run on the 5' RACE reads, TCRdb lists one record per CDR3 protein. The sample consists of approximately 600,000 distinct CDR3 sequences, under 65% of them appearing once. Sequencing used blood. The receptors stem from a man in his fifties or sixties in good health. CDR3s leave out the opening cysteine and the closing phenylalanine or tryptophan. D genes are given only for firm matches.

v_call	j_call	d_call	cdr3_aa
TRBV29-1	.	TRBD2	SVDPGGETQY
TRBV5-5	TRBJ1-2	.	ASSPPGRESYGYT
TRBV29-1	TRBJ2-5	.	SARGGRTSQETQY
TRBV7-2	TRBJ2-5	TRBD2	ASRIAGSQETQY
TRBV20-1	TRBJ2-7	TRBD1	SARSHRDSFYSYEQY
TRBV28	TRBJ1-2	TRBD1	ASSPVGQGNYGYT
TRBV2	.	.	ASGPITYEQY
TRBV4-2	TRBJ1-2	.	ASSQDLTLRVGYT
TRBV12-3/TRBV12-4	TRBJ1-1	.	ASSFRRSGDTEAF
TRBV7-2	TRBJ2-1	.	ASSSWQGSRVFDEQF
TRBV20-1	TRBJ2-5	.	SARDLETGQPGQY
TRBV6-1	TRBJ2-5	.	ASSEAGGDETQY
TRBV12-3/TRBV12-4	TRBJ1-2	TRBD1	ASSRQGEFYGYT
TRBV20-1	TRBJ2-7	.	SASRDLLVEQY
TRBV3-1	TRBJ2-5	TRBD1	ASSQGMDRLKETQY
TRBV25-1	TRBJ2-2	TRBD1	ASSATGTGATGELF
TRBV5-1	TRBJ2-3	.	ASSRDRGGTDTQY
TRBV6-2/TRBV6-3	TRBJ1-1	.	ANSYGQTNTEAF
TRBV24-1	TRBJ2-1	.	ATRDGGRNEQF
TRBV20-1	TRBJ1-1	.	SARDGGRDIGSNTEAF
TRBV4-1	TRBJ1-5	TRBD1	ASSPVPGQVTNQPQH
TRBV29-1	TRBJ2-7	TRBD1	SFGQGAYEQY
TRBV7-2	TRBJ2-7	TRBD2	ASSSRGGQAYEQY
TRBV10-3	TRBJ1-2	.	AISEGELNYGYT
TRBV18	TRBJ2-1	TRBD2	ASSPPTSGGANEQF
TRBV7-9	TRBJ2-6	.	ASSFGGTGANVLT
TRBV27	.	TRBD2	ASSSLAGGLAYEQY
TRBV20-1	TRBJ2-1	TRBD2	SAPKPLAGDYNEQF
TRBV5-1	TRBJ2-7	.	ASSNGAWEQY
TRBV7-2	TRBJ2-3	.	ASSLATEGQLRRDTQY
TRBV10-3	TRBJ2-1	TRBD2	AVGLAGGSSYNEQF
TRBV29-1	.	.	TIETQY
TRBV11-2	.	.	ASSLDLGAGEYYEQY
TRBV12-3/TRBV12-4	TRBJ2-3	TRBD2	ASSRLPGGTQY
TRBV20-1	TRBJ2-5	TRBD2	SARPPGTRRETQY
TRBV3-1	TRBJ2-1	.	ASSQVTASEQF
TRBV9	TRBJ2-1	TRBD1	ASSVMDREYNEQF
TRBV29-1	TRBJ2-3	TRBD2	SVLTRAGGSTDTQY
TRBV28	TRBJ1-1	.	ASSLAGSVHTEAF
TRBV29-1	TRBJ1-2	TRBD1	SVEEYRGYVYGYT
TRBV5-1	TRBJ1-4	.	ASSSEPPNEKLF
TRBV7-9	TRBJ2-1	TRBD1	ASSLERGQDSYNEQF
TRBV20-1	TRBJ2-1	TRBD2	SAREAGGSYNEQF
TRBV24-1	TRBJ2-1	TRBD1	ATSDIGQGAWNEQF
TRBV6-5	TRBJ2-2	.	ASSYSTGELF
TRBV25-1	TRBJ2-7	TRBD1	ASTSRQGNSYEQY